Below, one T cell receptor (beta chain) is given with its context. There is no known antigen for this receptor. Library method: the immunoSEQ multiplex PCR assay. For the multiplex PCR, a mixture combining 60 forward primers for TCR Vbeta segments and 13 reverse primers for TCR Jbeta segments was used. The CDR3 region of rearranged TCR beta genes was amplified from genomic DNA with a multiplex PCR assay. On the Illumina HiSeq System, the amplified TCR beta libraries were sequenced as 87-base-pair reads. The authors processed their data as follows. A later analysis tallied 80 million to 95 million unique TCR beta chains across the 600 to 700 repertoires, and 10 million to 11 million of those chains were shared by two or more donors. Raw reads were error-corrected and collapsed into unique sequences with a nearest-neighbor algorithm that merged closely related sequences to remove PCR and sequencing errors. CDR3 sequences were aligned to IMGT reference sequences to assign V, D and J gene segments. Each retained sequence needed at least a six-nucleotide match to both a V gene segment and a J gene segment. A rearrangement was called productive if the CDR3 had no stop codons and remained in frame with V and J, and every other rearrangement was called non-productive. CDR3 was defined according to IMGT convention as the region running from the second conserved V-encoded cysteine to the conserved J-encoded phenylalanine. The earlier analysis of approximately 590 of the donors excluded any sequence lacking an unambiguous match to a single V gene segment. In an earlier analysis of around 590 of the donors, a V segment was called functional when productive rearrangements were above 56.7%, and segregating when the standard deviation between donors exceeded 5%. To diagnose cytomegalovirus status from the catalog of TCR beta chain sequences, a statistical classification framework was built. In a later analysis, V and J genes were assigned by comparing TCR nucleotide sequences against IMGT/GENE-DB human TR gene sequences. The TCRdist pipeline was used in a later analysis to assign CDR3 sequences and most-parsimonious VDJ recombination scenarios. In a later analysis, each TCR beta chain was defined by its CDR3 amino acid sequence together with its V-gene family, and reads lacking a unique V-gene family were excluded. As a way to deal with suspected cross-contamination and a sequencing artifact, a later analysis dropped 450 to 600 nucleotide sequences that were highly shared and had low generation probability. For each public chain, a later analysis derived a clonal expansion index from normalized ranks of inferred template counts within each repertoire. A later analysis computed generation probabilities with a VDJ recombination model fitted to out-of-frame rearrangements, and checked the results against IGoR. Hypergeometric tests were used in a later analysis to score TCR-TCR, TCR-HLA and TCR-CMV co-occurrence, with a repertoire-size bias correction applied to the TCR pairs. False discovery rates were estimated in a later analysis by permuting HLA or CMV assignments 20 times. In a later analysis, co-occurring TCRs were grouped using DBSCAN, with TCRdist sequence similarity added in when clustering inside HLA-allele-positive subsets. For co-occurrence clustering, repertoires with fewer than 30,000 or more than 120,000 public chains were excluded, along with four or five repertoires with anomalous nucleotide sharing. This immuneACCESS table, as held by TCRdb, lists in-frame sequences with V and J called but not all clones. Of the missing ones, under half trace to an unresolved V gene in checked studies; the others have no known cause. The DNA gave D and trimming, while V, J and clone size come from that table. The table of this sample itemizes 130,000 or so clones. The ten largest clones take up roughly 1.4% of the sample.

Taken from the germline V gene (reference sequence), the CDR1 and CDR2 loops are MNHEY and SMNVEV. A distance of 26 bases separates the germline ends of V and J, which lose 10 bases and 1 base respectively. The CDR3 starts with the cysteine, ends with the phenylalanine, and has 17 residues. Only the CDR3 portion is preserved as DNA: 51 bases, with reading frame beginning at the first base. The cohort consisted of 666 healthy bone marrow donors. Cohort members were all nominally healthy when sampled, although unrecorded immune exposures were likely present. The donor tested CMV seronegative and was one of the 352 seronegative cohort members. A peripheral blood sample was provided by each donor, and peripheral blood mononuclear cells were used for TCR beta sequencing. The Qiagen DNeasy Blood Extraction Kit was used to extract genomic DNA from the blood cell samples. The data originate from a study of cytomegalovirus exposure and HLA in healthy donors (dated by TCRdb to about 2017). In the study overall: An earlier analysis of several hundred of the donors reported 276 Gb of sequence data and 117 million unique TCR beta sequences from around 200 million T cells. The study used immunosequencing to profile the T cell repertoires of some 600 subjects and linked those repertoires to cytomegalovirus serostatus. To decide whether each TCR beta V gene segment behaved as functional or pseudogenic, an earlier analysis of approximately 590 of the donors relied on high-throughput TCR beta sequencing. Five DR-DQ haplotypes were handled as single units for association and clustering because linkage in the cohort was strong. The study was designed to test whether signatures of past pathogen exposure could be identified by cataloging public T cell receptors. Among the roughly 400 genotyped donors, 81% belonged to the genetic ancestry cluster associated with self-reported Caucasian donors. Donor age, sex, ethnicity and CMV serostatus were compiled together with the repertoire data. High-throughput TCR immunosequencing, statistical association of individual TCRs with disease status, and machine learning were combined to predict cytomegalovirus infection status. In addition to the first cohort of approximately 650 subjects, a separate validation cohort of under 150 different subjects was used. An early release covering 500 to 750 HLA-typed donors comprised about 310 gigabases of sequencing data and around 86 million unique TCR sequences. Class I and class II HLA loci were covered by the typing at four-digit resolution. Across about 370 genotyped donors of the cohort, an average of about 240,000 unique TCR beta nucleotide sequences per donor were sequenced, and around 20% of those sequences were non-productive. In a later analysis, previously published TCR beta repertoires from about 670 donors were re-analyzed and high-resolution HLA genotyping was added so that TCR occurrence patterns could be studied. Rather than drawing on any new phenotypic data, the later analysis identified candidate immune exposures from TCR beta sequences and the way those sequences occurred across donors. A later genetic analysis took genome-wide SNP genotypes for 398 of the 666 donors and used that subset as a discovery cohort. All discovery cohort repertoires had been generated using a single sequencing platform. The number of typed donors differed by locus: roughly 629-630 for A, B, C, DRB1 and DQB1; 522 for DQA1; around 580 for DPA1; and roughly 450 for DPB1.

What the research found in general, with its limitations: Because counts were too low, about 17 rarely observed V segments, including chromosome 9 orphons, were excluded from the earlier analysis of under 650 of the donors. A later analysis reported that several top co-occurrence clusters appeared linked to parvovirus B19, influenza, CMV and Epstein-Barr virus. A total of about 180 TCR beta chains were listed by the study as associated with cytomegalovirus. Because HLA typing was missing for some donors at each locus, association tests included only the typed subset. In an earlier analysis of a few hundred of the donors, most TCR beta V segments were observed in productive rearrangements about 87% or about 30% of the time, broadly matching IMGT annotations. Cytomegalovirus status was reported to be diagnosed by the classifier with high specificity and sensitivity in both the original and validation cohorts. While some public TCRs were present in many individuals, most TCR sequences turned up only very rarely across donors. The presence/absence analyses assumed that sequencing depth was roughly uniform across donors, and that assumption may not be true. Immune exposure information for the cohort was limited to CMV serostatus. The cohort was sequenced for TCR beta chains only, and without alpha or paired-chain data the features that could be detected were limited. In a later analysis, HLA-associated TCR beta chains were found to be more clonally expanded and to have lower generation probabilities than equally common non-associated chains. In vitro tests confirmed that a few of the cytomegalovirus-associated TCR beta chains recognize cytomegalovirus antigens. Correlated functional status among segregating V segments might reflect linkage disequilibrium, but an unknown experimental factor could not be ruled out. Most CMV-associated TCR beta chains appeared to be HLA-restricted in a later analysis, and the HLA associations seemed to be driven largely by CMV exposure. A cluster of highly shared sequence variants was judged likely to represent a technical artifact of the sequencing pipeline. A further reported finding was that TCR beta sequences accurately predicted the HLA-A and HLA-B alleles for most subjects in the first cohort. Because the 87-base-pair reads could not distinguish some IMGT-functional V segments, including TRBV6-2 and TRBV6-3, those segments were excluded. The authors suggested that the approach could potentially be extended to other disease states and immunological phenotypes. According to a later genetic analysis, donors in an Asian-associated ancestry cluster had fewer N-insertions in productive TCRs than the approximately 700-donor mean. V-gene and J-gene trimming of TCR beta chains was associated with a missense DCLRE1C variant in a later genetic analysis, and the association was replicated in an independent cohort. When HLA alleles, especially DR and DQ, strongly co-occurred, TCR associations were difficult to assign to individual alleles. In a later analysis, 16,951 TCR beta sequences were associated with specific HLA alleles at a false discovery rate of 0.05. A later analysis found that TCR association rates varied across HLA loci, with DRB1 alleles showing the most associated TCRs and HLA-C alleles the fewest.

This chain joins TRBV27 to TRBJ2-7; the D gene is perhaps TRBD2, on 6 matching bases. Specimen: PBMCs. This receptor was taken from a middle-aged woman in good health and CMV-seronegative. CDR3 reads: CATAQEGTFYRSYEQYF. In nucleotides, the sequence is TGTGCCACCGCCCAGGAGGGAACTTTTTATAGGTCCTACGAGCAGTACTTC.